This passage covers 29 T cell receptor beta chains from one sample sequenced in a study of cytomegalovirus exposure and HLA in healthy donors. Assay used: immunoSEQ multiplex PCR; TCRdb lists only in-frame clones, some missing. The sample contains over 150,000 clones, approximately 96% of which appear only once. The source material was PBMCs. Every receptor here comes from a woman under 30 in good health and CMV-seronegative.

V is TRBV9 and J is TRBJ1-4, with D unclear. The germline V gene encodes CDR1 SGDLS and CDR2 YYNGEE. The ends were cut back, 5 bases at V and 7 bases at J, with 9 bases in the middle. The CDR3 spans 12 residues. The CDR3 coding sequence is TGTGCCAGCAGTGCGAGCGGTGAAAAACTGTTTTTT. Translating it yields CASSASGEKLFF.

The V call is TRBV6-1, the J call TRBJ2-7; D is perhaps TRBD1 (6 bases). Germline V CDR1 and CDR2: MNHNS, SASEGT. V was pared by 5 bases and J by 0 bases, with 11 bases between. This CDR3 contains 14 residues. The CDR3 DNA is TGTGCCAGCAGTTCGGACAGCGACTCCTACGAGCAGTACTTC. Protein sequence: CASSSDSDSYEQYF.

This clone was seen only once. The genes are TRBV5-1 and TRBJ1-4; possible D gene TRBD1, 6 bases. The CDR3 runs to 16 residues. Trimming pared 2 bases from V and 4 bases from J, leaving 15 bases between. From germline, CDR1 is SGHRS and CDR2 YFSETQ. CDR3 coding DNA: TGCGCCAGCAGCTTTTTTACAGGGCAGGGTAATGAAAAACTGTTTTTT. Translated: CASSFFTGQGNEKLFF.

The chain joins TRBV5-1 to TRBJ1-3, with no clear D. This CDR3 is 13 amino acids long. The germline V gene encodes CDR1 SGHRS and CDR2 YFSETQ. Trimming pared 4 bases from V and 2 bases from J, leaving 7 bases between. CDR3 region: CASSTGTGNTIYF. In nucleotides, the CDR3 is TGCGCCAGCAGCACCGGTACTGGAAACACCATATATTTT.

This sequence joins TRBV2 and TRBJ2-1, with D possibly matching TRBD2 (6 bases). This CDR3 has 14 amino acids. The V end was cut by 5 bases, the J end by 5 bases, with 13 bases between. Germline values: CDR1 SNHLY, CDR2 FYNNEI. Written as DNA, the CDR3 is TGTGCCAGCAGTACCAAGAGGAGGGACAATGAGCAGTTCTTC. Translation gives CASSTKRRDNEQFF.

The rearrangement links TRBV6-5 to TRBJ2-2, with 13 bases lining up with TRBD2. Trimming removed 6 bases from V and 8 bases from J; junction bases left unmatched: 6. Looked up from germline, CDR1 is MNHEY and CDR2 is SVGAGI. The CDR3 contains 15 residues. CDR3 nucleotides: TGTGCCAGCAGAAGACTAGCGGGGGGTAATGGGGAGCTGTTTTTT. Its protein product is CASRRLAGGNGELFF.

The V and J genes are TRBV12-5 and TRBJ2-2, with 7 bases matching TRBD2. The J segment lost 6 bases and the V segment lost 4 bases, leaving 11 bases of the junction unmatched. Germline V CDR1 and CDR2: LGHNT, FRNRAP. This CDR3 has 16 residues. The CDR3 here is CASGSPPTSFAGELFF. CDR3 nucleotides: TGTGCTAGTGGTTCACCCCCGACTAGCTTTGCCGGGGAGCTGTTTTTT.

The rearrangement joins TRBV20-1 to TRBJ1-1; TRBD1 matches at 8 bases. The CDR3 is 11 residues long. The germline CDR1 and CDR2 sequences are DFQATT and SNEGSKA (reference sequence). The V segment lost 1 base and the J segment 8 bases; nucleotides outside the gene matches: 0. CDR3 coding DNA: TGCAGTGCTAGAGGGACAGGGGAAGCTTTCTTT. It specifies CSARGTGEAFF.

This clone has only a few counts. V and J are TRBV19 and TRBJ1-2; D is perhaps TRBD1 (5 bases). The CDR3 has 13 amino acids. The germline gives CDR1 LNHDA, CDR2 SQIVND (reference sequence). V was shortened by 6 bases and J by 1 base, with 9 bases between the two germline ends. CDR3 residues: CASRDRGNYGYTF. CDR3 nucleotide sequence: TGTGCCAGTAGGGATAGGGGTAACTATGGCTACACCTTC.

This chain joins TRBV5-1 and TRBJ1-6; TRBD1 matches 7 bases. After removal of 4 bases from V and 4 bases from J, the junction contained 5 bases not matched to a gene. The V gene's germline CDR1 is SGHRS and CDR2 YFSETQ. The CDR3 totals 15 residues. The CDR3 DNA reads as TGCGCCAGCAGCGCCGGGACAGCTTATAATTCACCCCTCCACTTT. Amino acid sequence: CASSAGTAYNSPLHF.

The CDR3 region has the DNA TGTGCCAGCAGCTTATTAGGGGTAGGGGGTGAAGCTTTCTTT. As protein: CASSLLGVGGEAFF. The chain employs TRBV7-2 and TRBJ1-1; D may be TRBD1 (6 bases). The V end was cut by 2 bases, the J end by 7 bases, with 14 bases between. The CDR3 is made up of 14 amino acids. CDR1 is SGHTA and CDR2 is FQGNSA in the germline V gene.

The chain recombines TRBV6-6 with TRBJ2-7; 7 nucleotides match TRBD2. The germline V gene encodes CDR1 MNHNY and CDR2 SVGAGI (reference sequence). Germline trimming cut 5 bases from V and 6 bases from J; bases unmatched to any gene: 13. This CDR3 spans 15 amino acids. CDR3 sequence (DNA): TGTGCCAGCAGTCGCGTCGCACTAGCGATCCGCGAGCAGTACTTC. This gives the protein CASSRVALAIREQYF.

V usage is TRBV2 and J usage is TRBJ1-2; maybe TRBD1 (6 bases). Trimming stripped 4 bases from V and 5 bases from J, with 11 bases between. This CDR3 has 13 amino acids. Germline V gene lookup returns CDR1 SNHLY and CDR2 FYNNEI. CDR3 nucleotides: TGTGCCAGCAGTGTTGACAGGAATTATGGCTACACCTTC. It is translated as CASSVDRNYGYTF.

The chain joins TRBV27 to TRBJ2-5, with TRBD1 as a possible D gene (5 bases). This CDR3 has 15 amino acids. The germline gives CDR1 MNHEY, CDR2 SMNVEV (reference sequence). V shed 3 bases and J shed 1 base, with 12 bases lying between them. DNA for the CDR3: TGTGCCAGCAGTTTCTCGGCAGGGCCCCAAGAGACCCAGTACTTC. It yields the protein CASSFSAGPQETQYF.

The rearrangement joins TRBV4-1 to TRBJ1-6; D not resolved. The CDR3 is 12 amino acids. Germline values: CDR1 MGHRA, CDR2 YSYEKL. The ends were cut back, 0 bases at V and 8 bases at J, with 2 bases in the middle. The CDR3 sequence: CASSQDDSPLHF. The CDR3 nucleotides read TGCGCCAGCAGCCAAGACGATTCACCCCTCCACTTT.

The chain links TRBV19 to TRBJ1-2; TRBD1 agrees at 7 bases. Trimming cost V 7 bases and J 5 bases; bases outside gene matches: 7. In germline, CDR1 is LNHDA, CDR2 SQIVND (reference sequence). The CDR3 is made up of 13 amino acids. As DNA, the CDR3 is TGTGCCAGTAATGGAGGGGGCGAATATGGCTACACCTTC. Protein: CASNGGGEYGYTF.

The chain has TRBV7-9 and TRBJ2-1, with 8 bases that match TRBD2. The CDR3 covers 18 residues. Germline V gene sequence: CDR1 SEHNR, CDR2 FQNEAQ (reference sequence). Unmatched junction bases numbered 15, after V lost 1 base and J lost 7 bases. CDR3 sequence: CASSLVGGARGPGNEQFF. For the CDR3, the DNA is TGTGCCAGCAGCTTAGTCGGGGGGGCCCGGGGCCCAGGAAATGAGCAGTTCTTC.

V and J are TRBV7-9 and TRBJ1-2; TRBD1 matches at 9 bases. The germline V gene has CDR1 SEHNR and CDR2 FQNEAQ (reference sequence). The V segment lost 7 bases and the J segment 6 bases; nucleotides outside the gene matches: 6. CDR3 length: 13 residues. The CDR3, as DNA: TGTGCCAGCAACCGGGACAGGGCAGATGGCTACACCTTC. This sequence encodes CASNRDRADGYTF.

This clone was counted a single time. V usage is TRBV6-1 and J usage is TRBJ2-7; 8 nucleotides align to TRBD1. The CDR3 runs 14 residues. Germline CDR1 reads MNHNS; CDR2 reads SASEGT. V shed 6 bases and J 0 bases; nucleotides not matched to a gene: 4. CDR3 DNA: TGTGCCAGCAGGGGACAGGCGAGCTCCTACGAGCAGTACTTC. Encoded protein: CASRGQASSYEQYF.

This clone was recorded once. The chain combines TRBV4-1 with TRBJ2-1, with D tentatively TRBD1 (6 bases). Germline V gene data show CDR1 as MGHRA and CDR2 as YSYEKL. The CDR3 has 14 amino acids. V was shortened by 3 bases and J by 7 bases, with 13 bases between the two germline ends. The CDR3 here is CASSHNGQRNEQFF. Written as DNA, the CDR3 is TGCGCCAGCAGCCACAACGGACAGAGAAATGAGCAGTTCTTC.

The rearrangement links TRBV20-1 to TRBJ2-7; D uncertain. The CDR3 sequence is 11 residues long. Trimming cost V 5 bases and J 4 bases, with 9 bases left between them. Germline CDR1 DFQATT, CDR2 SNEGSKA (reference sequence). CDR3 DNA sequence: TGCAGTGCTCTCTATCCTTACGAGCAGTACTTC. It yields the protein CSALYPYEQYF.

V usage is TRBV6-1 and J usage is TRBJ1-2, with D possibly TRBD1 on 5 matching bases. V was shortened by 1 base and J by 5 bases, with 23 bases between the two germline ends. The germline V gene has CDR1 MNHNS and CDR2 SASEGT. The CDR3 has 18 amino acids. This CDR3 reads CASSEVGGSLGLAYGYTF. In DNA form, the CDR3 reads TGTGCCAGCAGTGAAGTTGGGGGGTCCTTGGGACTTGCTTATGGCTACACCTTC.

The chain joins TRBV5-1 to TRBJ2-1, with D hard to call. V was shortened by 3 bases and J by 6 bases, with 4 bases between the two germline ends. This CDR3 comprises 11 residues. Per germline, CDR1 SGHRS and CDR2 YFSETQ. As DNA, the CDR3 is TGCGCCAGCAGCTCGCGCAATGAGCAGTTCTTC. It is translated as CASSSRNEQFF.

This clone was detected once. The CDR3 DNA follows: TGTGCCAGCACGACTAGCGGGGGGGCAGCTGATACGCAGTATTTT. It is translated as CASTTSGGAADTQYF. The chain carries TRBV2 and TRBJ2-3; 14 bases agree with TRBD2. Germline V gene data show CDR1 as SNHLY and CDR2 as FYNNEI. J was trimmed by 6 bases and V by 7 bases; bases with no gene match: 6. This CDR3 has 15 amino acids.

The gene calls are TRBV6-5 and TRBJ1-1; D is uncertain. The V end lost 5 bases, the J end lost 6 bases, and 7 bases lay between the germline ends. This CDR3 spans 11 amino acids. The germline V gene encodes CDR1 MNHEY and CDR2 SVGAGI. The DNA for the CDR3 is TGTGCCAGCAGTAAAAGCTCTGAAGCTTTCTTT. Translating gives CASSKSSEAFF.

The chain joins TRBV9 to TRBJ2-1; D unclear. The CDR3 is 12 residues long. The ends were cut back, 4 bases at V and 8 bases at J, with 10 bases in the middle. Germline CDR1 SGDLS, CDR2 YYNGEE. The CDR3 is CASSPAGDEQFF. The DNA of the CDR3 is TGTGCCAGCAGCCCGGCAGGTGATGAGCAGTTCTTC.

This chain uses TRBV7-2 with TRBJ1-2, with TRBD1 matching over 8 bases. Germline CDR1 reads SGHTA; CDR2 reads FQGNSA. V was pared by 5 bases and J by 8 bases, with 13 bases of the junction left unmatched. There are 15 residues in the CDR3. CDR3 sequence reads: CASSLLGGQGWGYTF. The CDR3 coding sequence is TGTGCCAGCAGCCTTCTGGGAGGACAGGGTTGGGGCTACACCTTC.

The chain employs TRBV4-1 and TRBJ2-1; 14 nucleotides agree with TRBD2. V trimming: 2 bases; J trimming: 7 bases; junction bases outside the gene matches: 7. The length of the CDR3 is 17 residues. CDR1 MGHRA and CDR2 YSYEKL come from the germline V gene. CDR3 protein: CASSQRWTSGGPNEQFF. The CDR3 DNA is TGCGCCAGCAGCCAACGATGGACTAGCGGGGGGCCAAATGAGCAGTTCTTC.

The CDR3, as DNA: TGTGCCAGCACCCCCATAGGGCGGGGCTACACAGATACGCAGTATTTT. It yields the protein CASTPIGRGYTDTQYF. This chain uses TRBV6-4 with TRBJ2-3, with D perhaps matching TRBD2 (6 bases). This CDR3 contains 16 residues. Trimming pared 7 bases from V and 2 bases from J, leaving 19 bases between. Germline values: CDR1 MRHNA, CDR2 SNTAGT.